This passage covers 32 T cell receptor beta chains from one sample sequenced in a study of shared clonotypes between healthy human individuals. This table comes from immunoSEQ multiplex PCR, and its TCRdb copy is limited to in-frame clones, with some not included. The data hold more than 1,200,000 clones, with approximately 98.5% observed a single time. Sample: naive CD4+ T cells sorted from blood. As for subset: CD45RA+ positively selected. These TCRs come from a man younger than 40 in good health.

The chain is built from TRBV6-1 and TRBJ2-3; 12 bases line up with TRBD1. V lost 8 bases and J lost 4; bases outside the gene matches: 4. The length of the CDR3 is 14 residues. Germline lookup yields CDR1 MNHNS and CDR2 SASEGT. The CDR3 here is CASRDRGPPDTQYF. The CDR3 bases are TGTGCCAGCCGGGACAGGGGGCCCCCAGATACGCAGTATTTT.

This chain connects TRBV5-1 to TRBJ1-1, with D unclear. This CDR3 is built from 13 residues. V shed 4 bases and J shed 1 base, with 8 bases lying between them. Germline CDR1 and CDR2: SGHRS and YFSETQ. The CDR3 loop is CASSEDTNTEAFF. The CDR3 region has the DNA TGCGCCAGCAGCGAAGACACGAACACTGAAGCTTTCTTT.

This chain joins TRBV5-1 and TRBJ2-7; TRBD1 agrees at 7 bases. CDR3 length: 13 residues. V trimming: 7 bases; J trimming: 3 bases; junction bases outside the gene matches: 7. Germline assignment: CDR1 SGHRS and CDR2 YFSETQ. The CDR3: CASYRDSNYEQYF. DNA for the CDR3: TGCGCCAGCTACCGGGACAGCAACTACGAGCAGTACTTC. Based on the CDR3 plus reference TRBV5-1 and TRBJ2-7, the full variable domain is KAGVTQTPRYLIKTRGQQVTLSCSPISGHRSVSWYQQTPGQGLQFLFEYFSETQRNKGNFPGRFSGRQFSNSRSEMNVSTLELGDSALYLCASYRDSNYEQYFGPGTRLTVT.

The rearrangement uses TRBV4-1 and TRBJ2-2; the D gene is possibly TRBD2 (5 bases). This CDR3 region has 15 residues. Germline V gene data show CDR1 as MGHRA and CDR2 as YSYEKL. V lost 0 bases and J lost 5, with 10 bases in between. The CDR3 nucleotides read TGCGCCAGCAGCCAAGACTGGACTGTGACCGGGGAGCTGTTTTTT. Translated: CASSQDWTVTGELFF.

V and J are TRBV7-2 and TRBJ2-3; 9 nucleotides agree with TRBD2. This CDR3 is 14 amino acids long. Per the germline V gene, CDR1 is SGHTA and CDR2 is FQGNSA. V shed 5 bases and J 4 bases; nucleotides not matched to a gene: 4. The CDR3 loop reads CASSKTSGPDTQYF. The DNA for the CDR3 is TGTGCCAGCAGCAAGACTAGCGGTCCAGATACGCAGTATTTT.

CDR3 DNA: TGTGCCAGCAGCCCGGACGGGAGCTCCTACAATGAGCAGTTCTTC. The encoded protein is CASSPDGSSYNEQFF. The genes are TRBV4-2 and TRBJ2-1; TRBD2 is a possible D gene (6 bases). V was trimmed by 4 bases and J by 0 bases, leaving 10 bases between them. The CDR3 covers 15 residues. Germline V gives CDR1 LGHNA, CDR2 YNFKEQ.

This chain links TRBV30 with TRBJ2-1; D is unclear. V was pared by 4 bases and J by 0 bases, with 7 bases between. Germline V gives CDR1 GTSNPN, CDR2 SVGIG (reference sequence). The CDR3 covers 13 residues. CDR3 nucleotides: TGTGCCTGGAACGGGCACTCCTACAATGAGCAGTTCTTC. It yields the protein CAWNGHSYNEQFF.

CDR3 sequence: CASSRQGSSYEQYF. CDR3 sequence (DNA): TGTGCCAGCAGCAGACAGGGAAGCTCCTACGAGCAGTACTTC. This chain links TRBV5-5 with TRBJ2-7; TRBD1 matches at 7 bases. The J segment lost 0 bases and the V segment lost 4 bases, leaving 4 bases of the junction unmatched. This CDR3 spans 14 amino acids. Germline V gives CDR1 SGHKS, CDR2 YYEKEE (reference sequence).

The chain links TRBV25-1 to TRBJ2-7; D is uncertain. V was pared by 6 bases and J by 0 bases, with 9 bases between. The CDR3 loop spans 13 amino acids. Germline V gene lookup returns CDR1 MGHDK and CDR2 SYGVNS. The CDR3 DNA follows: TGTGCCAGCAGCGGGCCTAGCTCCTACGAGCAGTACTTC. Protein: CASSGPSSYEQYF.

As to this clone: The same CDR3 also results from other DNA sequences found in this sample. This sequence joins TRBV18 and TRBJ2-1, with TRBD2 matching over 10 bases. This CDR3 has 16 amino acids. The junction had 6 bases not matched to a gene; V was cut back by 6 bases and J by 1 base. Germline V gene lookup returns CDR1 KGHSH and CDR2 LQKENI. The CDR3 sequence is CASSPGLAASYNEQFF. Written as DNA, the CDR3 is TGTGCCAGCTCTCCCGGACTAGCGGCGTCCTACAATGAGCAGTTCTTC.

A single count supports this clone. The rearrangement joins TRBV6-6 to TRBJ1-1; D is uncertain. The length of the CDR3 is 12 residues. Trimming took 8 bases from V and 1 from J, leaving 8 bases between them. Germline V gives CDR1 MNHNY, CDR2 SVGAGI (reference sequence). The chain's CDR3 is CASSPQNTEAFF. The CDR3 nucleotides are TGTGCCAGCTCCCCTCAGAACACTGAAGCTTTCTTT.

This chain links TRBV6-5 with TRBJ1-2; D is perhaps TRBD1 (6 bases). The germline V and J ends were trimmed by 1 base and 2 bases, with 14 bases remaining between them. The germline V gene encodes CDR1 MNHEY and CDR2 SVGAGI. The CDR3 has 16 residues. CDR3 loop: CASSYLTQGKNYGYTF. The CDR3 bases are TGTGCCAGCAGTTACTTAACCCAGGGGAAGAACTATGGCTACACCTTC.

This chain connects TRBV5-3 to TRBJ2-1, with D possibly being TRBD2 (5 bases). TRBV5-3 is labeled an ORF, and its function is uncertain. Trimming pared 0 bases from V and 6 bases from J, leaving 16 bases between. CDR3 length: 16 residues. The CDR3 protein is CARSLADQNGGNEQFF. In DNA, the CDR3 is TGTGCCAGAAGCTTGGCCGACCAGAACGGAGGCAATGAGCAGTTCTTC.

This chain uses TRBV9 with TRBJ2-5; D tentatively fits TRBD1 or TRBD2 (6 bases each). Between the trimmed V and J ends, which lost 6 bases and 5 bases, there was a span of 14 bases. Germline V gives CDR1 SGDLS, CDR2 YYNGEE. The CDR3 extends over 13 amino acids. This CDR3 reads CASNRVEGETQYF. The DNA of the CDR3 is TGTGCCAGCAACAGGGTGGAGGGGGAGACCCAGTACTTC.

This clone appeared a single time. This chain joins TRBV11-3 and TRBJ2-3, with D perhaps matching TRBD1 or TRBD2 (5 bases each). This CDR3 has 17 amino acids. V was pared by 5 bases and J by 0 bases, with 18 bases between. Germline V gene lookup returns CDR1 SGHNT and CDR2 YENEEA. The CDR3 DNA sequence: TGTGCCAGCAGCCCCCGGCTTGGGGGAACTAGCACAGATACGCAGTATTTT. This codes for CASSPRLGGTSTDTQYF.

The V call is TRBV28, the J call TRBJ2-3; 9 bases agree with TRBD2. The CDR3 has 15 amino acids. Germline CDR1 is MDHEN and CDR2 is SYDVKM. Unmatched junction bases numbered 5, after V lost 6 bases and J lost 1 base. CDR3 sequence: CASRVAGAGTDTQYF. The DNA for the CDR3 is TGTGCCAGCAGAGTAGCGGGAGCCGGCACAGATACGCAGTATTTT.

The DNA for the CDR3 is TGTGCCAGCAGTTACGGGACTACAGACACCGGGGAGCTGTTTTTT. This gives the protein CASSYGTTDTGELFF. This chain uses TRBV6-6 with TRBJ2-2; TRBD2 aligns across 7 bases. Germline V gives CDR1 MNHNY, CDR2 SVGAGI (reference sequence). The length of the CDR3 is 15 residues. After removal of 2 bases from V and 3 bases from J, the junction contained 3 bases not matched to a gene.

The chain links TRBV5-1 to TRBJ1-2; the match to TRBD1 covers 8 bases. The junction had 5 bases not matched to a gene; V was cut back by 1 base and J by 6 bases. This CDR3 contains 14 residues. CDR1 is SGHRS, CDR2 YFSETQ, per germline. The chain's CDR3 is CASSLPAGGNGYTF. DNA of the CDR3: TGCGCCAGCAGCTTGCCGGCAGGGGGCAATGGCTACACCTTC.

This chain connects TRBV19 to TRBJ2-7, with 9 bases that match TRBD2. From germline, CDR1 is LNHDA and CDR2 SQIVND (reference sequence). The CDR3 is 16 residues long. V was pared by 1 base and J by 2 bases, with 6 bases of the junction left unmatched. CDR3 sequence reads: CASSIVGLAGTYEQYF. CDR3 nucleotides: TGTGCCAGTAGTATAGTAGGCCTAGCGGGGACCTACGAGCAGTACTTC.

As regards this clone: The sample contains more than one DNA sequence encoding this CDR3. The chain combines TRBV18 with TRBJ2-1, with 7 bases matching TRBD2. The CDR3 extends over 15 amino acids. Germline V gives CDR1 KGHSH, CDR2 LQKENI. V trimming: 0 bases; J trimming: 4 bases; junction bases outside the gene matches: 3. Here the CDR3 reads CASSPPGEGYNEQFF. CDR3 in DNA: TGTGCCAGCTCACCACCGGGGGAGGGATACAATGAGCAGTTCTTC.

The DNA of the CDR3 is TGTGCCAGCAGTTTTTCTAGCGGAACCCCCTACGAGCAGTACTTC. This encodes CASSFSSGTPYEQYF. This rearrangement joins TRBV27 to TRBJ2-7, with 7 nucleotides matching TRBD2. Trimming at V came to 3 bases and at J to 2 bases, leaving 7 bases not matched to a gene. CDR1 and CDR2 (germline): MNHEY, SMNVEV (reference sequence). The CDR3 has 15 residues.

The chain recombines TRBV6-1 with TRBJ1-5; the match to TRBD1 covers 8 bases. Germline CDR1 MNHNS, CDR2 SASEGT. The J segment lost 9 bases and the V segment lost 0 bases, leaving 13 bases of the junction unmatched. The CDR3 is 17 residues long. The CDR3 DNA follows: TGTGCCAGCAGTGAAGCGGCAGGGGGCAATAGGCCTCGGCCCCAGCATTTT. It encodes CASSEAAGGNRPRPQHF.

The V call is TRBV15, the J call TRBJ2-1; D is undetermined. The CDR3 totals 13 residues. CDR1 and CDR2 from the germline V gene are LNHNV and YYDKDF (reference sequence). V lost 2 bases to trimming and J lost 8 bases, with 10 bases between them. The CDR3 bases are TGTGCCACCAGCAGAAATGTCCTAGATGAGCAGTTCTTC. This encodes CATSRNVLDEQFF.

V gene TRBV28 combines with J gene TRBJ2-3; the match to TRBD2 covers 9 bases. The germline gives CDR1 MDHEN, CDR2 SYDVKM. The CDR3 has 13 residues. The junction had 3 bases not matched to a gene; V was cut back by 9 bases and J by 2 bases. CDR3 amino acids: CASLAGITDTQYF. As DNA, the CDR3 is TGTGCCAGTCTAGCGGGGATCACAGATACGCAGTATTTT.

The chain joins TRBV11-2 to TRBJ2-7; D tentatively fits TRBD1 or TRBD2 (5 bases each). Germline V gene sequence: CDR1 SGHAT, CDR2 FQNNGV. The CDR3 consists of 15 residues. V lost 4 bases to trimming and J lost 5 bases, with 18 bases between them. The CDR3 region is CASSSQPGPLDEQYF. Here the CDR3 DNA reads TGTGCCAGCAGCTCGCAACCGGGACCCTTGGACGAGCAGTACTTC.

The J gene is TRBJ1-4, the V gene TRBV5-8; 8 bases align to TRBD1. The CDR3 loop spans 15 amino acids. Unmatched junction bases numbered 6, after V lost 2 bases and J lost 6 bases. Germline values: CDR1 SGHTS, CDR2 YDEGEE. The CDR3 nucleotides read TGTGCCAGCAGCTTCGGACAGGGAGGTTATGAAAAACTGTTTTTT. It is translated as CASSFGQGGYEKLFF.

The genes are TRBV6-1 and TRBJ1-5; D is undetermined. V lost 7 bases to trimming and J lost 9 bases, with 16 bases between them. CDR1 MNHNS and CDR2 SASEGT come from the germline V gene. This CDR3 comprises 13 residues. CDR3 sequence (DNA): TGTGCCAGCAAGGGAAGGTCTAATACGCCCCAGCATTTT. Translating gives CASKGRSNTPQHF.

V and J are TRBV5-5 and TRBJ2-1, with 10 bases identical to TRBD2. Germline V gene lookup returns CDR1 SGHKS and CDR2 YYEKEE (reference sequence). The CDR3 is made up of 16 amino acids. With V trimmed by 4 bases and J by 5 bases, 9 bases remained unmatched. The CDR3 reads CASSHPSGRGNNEQFF. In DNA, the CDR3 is TGTGCCAGCAGCCACCCAAGCGGGAGGGGAAACAATGAGCAGTTCTTC. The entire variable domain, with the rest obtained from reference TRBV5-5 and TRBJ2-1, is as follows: DAGVTQSPTHLIKTRGQQVTLRCSPISGHKSVSWYQQVLGQGPQFIFQYYEKEERGRGNFPDRFSARQFPNYSSELNVNALLLGDSALYLCASSHPSGRGNNEQFFGPGTRLTVL.

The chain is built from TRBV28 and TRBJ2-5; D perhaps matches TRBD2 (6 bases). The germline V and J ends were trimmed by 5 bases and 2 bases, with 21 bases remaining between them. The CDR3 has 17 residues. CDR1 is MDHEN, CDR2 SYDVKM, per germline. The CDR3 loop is CASSGGPRGGSQETQYF. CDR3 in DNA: TGTGCCAGCAGTGGAGGACCGAGGGGAGGTTCTCAAGAGACCCAGTACTTC.

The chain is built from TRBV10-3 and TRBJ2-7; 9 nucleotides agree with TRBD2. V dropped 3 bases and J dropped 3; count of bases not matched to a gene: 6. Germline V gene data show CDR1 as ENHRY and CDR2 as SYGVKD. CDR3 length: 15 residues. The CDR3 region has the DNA TGTGCCATCAGTGACATTAGCGGGAGATACTACGAGCAGTACTTC. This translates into CAISDISGRYYEQYF.

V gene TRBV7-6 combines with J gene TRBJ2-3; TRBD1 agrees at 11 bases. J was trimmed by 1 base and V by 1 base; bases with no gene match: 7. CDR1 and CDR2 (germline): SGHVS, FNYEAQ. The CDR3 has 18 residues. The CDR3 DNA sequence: TGTGCCAGCAGCTTAGGCGGGACAGGGGGTTTTCGCACAGATACGCAGTATTTT. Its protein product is CASSLGGTGGFRTDTQYF.

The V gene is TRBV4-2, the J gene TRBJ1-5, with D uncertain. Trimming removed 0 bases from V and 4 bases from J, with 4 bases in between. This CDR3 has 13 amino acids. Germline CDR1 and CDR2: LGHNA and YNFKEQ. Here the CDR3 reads CASSQERNQPQHF. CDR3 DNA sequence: TGTGCCAGCAGCCAAGAACGGAATCAGCCCCAGCATTTT.